Sequencing of this T cell receptor beta chain was carried out in a study of Ad26.COV2.S vaccination and SARS-CoV-2 variants (dated by TCRdb to about 2021). About the full investigation: Donors in the vaccine arm were drawn from COV1001, a phase I-IIa trial of Ad26.COV2.S in healthy adults that was multicentre, randomized, double-blind and placebo-controlled. Ad26.COV2.S was given intramuscularly at 5x10^10 or 1x10^11 viral particles, as a single shot or as two shots 56 days apart. The specificity and breadth of SARS-CoV-2-reactive T cell receptors after Ad26.COV2.S vaccination were assessed by TCRbeta repertoire sequencing. A total of 32 samples were included in the TCR-sequenced set, comprising approximately 20 Ad26.COV2.S vaccine recipients, 5 placebo recipients and 8 SARS-CoV-2 convalescent individuals. Trial participants were randomized into five groups of five, in which low-dose or high-dose Ad26.COV2.S was given once or twice, or placebo was given on both occasions. Investigators did not know the trial group allocation while performing experiments and assessing outcomes.

Sequences SGHAT (CDR1) and FQNNGV (CDR2) are obtained from the germline V gene. The junction shows trimming of 5 bases on V and 3 bases on J, plus 11 bases between the germline ends. From cysteine to phenylalanine, the CDR3 is 13 amino acids long. The read is trimmed to its CDR3 DNA, 39 bases read in frame from base 1. The treatment or condition label for this specimen denotes: some 20 received Ad26.COV2.S at low or high dose, single or two shots; about 5 received placebo; per-sample allocation not given. For vaccine and placebo recipients, the sequenced repertoires came from samples collected on day 63 after the first injection. Between 29 July and 7 August 2020, Cohort 1b enrolled 25 adults aged 18-55 years at one site in Boston, USA. Ad26.COV2.S was a replication-incompetent adenovirus type 26 vector expressing a prefusion-stabilized SARS-CoV-2 spike protein from the original Wuhan strain. In the case of this clone: Its target antigen remains unknown. No qualities accompany the bases; no much larger clone lies one base away.

The immunoSEQ Assay was the method used to sequence TCRbeta CDR3 regions. After extraction, genomic DNA underwent amplification by bias-controlled multiplex PCR, followed by high-throughput sequencing. The authors' analysis ran thus. Collapsing and filtering of sequences were performed to quantify the absolute abundance of each unique TCRbeta CDR3 region. T cell fraction was estimated by normalization of TCRbeta template counts to usable DNA, with usable DNA being measured through amplification of reference genes present in all nucleated cells. Repertoire TCRs were annotated as SARS-CoV-2-specific when V gene, CDR3 amino acid sequence and J gene were exactly matched to a known reactive TCR set. The reference SARS-CoV-2 TCR set was obtained from MIRA and was filtered for enrichment in COVID-19-positive ImmuneCODE repertoires, whereby public or cross-reactive TCRs were removed. Using the MIRA antigens, annotated TCRs were further analysed by specific ORF or by position within an ORF. Breadth was defined as annotated unique rearrangements over total unique productive rearrangements; depth was the summed frequency of those rearrangements. Group comparisons of TCR breadth used two-sided Wilcoxon rank-sum tests. TCRdb stores this immuneACCESS table with in-frame sequences only. Part of the clones is absent; in the studies checked, under half of the shortfall reflects unresolved V genes, and no reason is known for the rest. V, J and clone size are those of that table, while D and trimming were read from the DNA. The sample contains about 380,000 clones, 83% of them found a single time. Clones ranked in the top ten supply approximately 7.8% of the sample.

On the study overall, not on this receptor specifically: Compared with placebo recipients, Ad26.COV2.S recipients showed higher spike-specific TCR breadth (P = 0.0014). After vaccination, spike-specific CD8+ and CD4+ T cell responses were reported to show substantial breadth. It was noted by the authors that total T cell responses may have been underestimated by the TCR breadth and depth analyses. Vaccine and placebo recipients had comparable non-spike TCR breadth, which fits with the vaccine containing only spike. The study was not powered for comparison of responses between vaccine doses or regimens.

Sequencing was performed on peripheral blood, taken in a trial of Ad26.COV2.S vaccine versus placebo. The sequence derives from a person aged 18-60 years who received the Ad26.COV2.S COVID-19 vaccine or a placebo. Rearrangement joined TRBV11-2 to TRBJ2-7; no D gene can be assigned with confidence. The DNA is TGTGCCAGCAGCCCCCGAGGAGACTACGAGCAGTACTTC. Its coded protein is CASSPRGDYEQYF. Outside the CDR3, residues come from the reference TRBV11-2 and TRBJ2-7 proteins, so the full variable domain is: EAGVAQSPRYKIIEKRQSVAFWCNPISGHATLYWYQQILGQGPKLLIQFQNNGVVDDSQLPKDRFSAERLKGVDSTLKIQPAKLEDSAVYLCASSPRGDYEQYFGPGTRLTVT.